The clone carrying this T cell receptor beta chain has a single count. The target antigen is unknown. The sample belongs to a study of shared clonotypes between healthy human individuals. Whole-study findings and limits: Clonotypes not shared had lower generation probabilities than those common to all four donors.

Per the study methods: For the immunoSEQ data, sequences were junction-only without quality scores, so filtering differed. TCRdb keeps only in-frame clones here, not all; method: immunoSEQ multiplex PCR. The V and J calls and clone size are taken from that table; D and trimming were inferred from the DNA. The data show 2 million to 2.5 million clones, 85% to 95% seen once. V was cut by 0 bases and J by 1 base, with 13 bases left in between. Germline CDR1 LGHNA, CDR2 YSLEER. CDR3 size: 16 residues. Source material: naive CD4+ T cells from PBMCs. Subset here: CD45RA+ positively selected. The receptor was isolated from a man aged 18-30 years in good health. Some clones in this sample may be carry-over from other donors' samples. The rearrangement uses TRBV4-3 and TRBJ2-7; D uncertain. Here the CDR3 reads CASSQDLGSQSYEQYF. CDR3 DNA sequence: TGCGCCAGCAGCCAAGATCTGGGCAGTCAGTCCTACGAGCAGTACTTC.